This TCR beta chain is from a study of T cell changes during pregnancy in multiple sclerosis. Produced via immunoSEQ multiplex PCR; TCRdb's table is partial and in-frame only. Here the sample spans 55,000 to 75,000 clones, 91% being singletons. CDR1 is KGHSH and CDR2 is LQKENI in the germline V gene. This CDR3 is built from 14 residues. Trimming stripped 0 bases from V and 11 bases from J, with 16 bases between. The chain carries TRBV18 and TRBJ2-5, with a tentative D call TRBD1 (5 bases). This TCR was sampled from a female donor in good health, enrolled as a control in a pregnancy study. The sequences come from peripheral blood, collected in the third trimester of pregnancy. This chain's CDR3 is CASSPPLQGTPQYF. In DNA, the CDR3 is TGTGCCAGCTCACCACCGTTGCAGGGAACCCCACAGTACTTC.